This TCR beta chain was sequenced during a study of blood T cell repertoires in COVID-19 (dated by TCRdb to the early 2020s). A note on the overall study: Collaborator samples came from the United States, Italy and Spain and covered acute and convalescent phases of COVID-19. The dataset comprised deeply sampled blood TCRbeta repertoires from subjects exposed to, actively infected with, or recovered from COVID-19. Where available, HLA class I and class II types were taken from metadata supplied by the sample provider and were not determined by assay-based typing. The sample metadata nearly always contained a de-identified subject ID, COVID-19 status, age in years and sex. The samples were drawn from the first 160 participants of the ongoing ImmuneRACE study and from some 1,300 subjects provided by 6 global collaborators. The repertoires were made available in a free public database intended to serve as a resource for research on the immune response to SARS-CoV-2. The material from the prospective study consisted of cDNA or gDNA derived from T cells, B-cell-depleted T cells, or PBMCs.

Whole blood was collected in K2EDTA tubes by collaborating institutions according to the institutions' own protocols. For TCRbeta analysis, collaborators shipped samples in one of three forms: frozen whole blood, isolated PBMCs, or DNA extracted from either of those sample types. The research as a whole found: The amount of clinical and demographic metadata varied by source and participant and was provided uncurated.

This clone occurred once. Its binding antigen is unknown. No per-base quality is available; no much larger clone lies one base away. From a lookup of the germline V gene, CDR1 and CDR2 are SGHAT and FQNNGV. The CDR3 covers 18 residues, taking in both the cysteine and the phenylalanine. Just the 54-base CDR3 DNA is kept, in frame starting at base 1. Relative to germline, V is missing 4 bases and J is missing 1 base, with 14 bases of the junction outside any gene match. TCRbeta CDR3 regions were amplified from genomic DNA using the immunoSEQ Assay, a bias-controlled multiplex PCR. As for the original processing: The number of nucleated cells in each sample was estimated by amplification of reference gene primers within the assay. To quantify the absolute abundance of each unique TCRbeta CDR3 rearrangement, sequence reads were collapsed and filtered. For each sample, productive Simpson clonality was calculated as the square root of Simpson's diversity index across productive rearrangements. Imported from immuneACCESS, the table was reduced by TCRdb to in-frame sequences with V and J called. These copies leave out some clones; in studies compared against another copy, an unresolved V gene accounts for under half, and the cause of the remainder is not known. That table supplies the V and J calls and clone size; D and trimming were determined from the DNA. Present in this sample are 180,000 or so clones, approximately 84% of which were seen just once. Jointly, the top ten make up around 4.9% of the sample.

The V and J genes are TRBV11-2 and TRBJ2-5, and 8 junctional nucleotides match TRBD2. Specimen: peripheral blood. The TCR originated in a woman of 80 years or more with acute or convalescent COVID-19. The CDR3: CASSSPTRTSRPQETQYF. The DNA reads TGTGCCAGCAGCTCCCCCACCCGGACTAGCAGACCCCAAGAGACCCAGTACTTC.